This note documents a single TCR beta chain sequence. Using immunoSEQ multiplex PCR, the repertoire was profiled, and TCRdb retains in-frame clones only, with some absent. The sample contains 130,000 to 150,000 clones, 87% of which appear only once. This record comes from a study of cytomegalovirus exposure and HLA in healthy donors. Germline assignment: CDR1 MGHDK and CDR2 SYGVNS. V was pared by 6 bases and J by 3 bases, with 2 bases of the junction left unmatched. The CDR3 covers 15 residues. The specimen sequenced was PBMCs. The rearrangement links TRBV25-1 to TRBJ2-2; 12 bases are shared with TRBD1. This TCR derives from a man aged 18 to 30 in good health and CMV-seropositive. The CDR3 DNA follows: TGTGCCAGCAGGGGACAGGGGGCGCACACCGGGGAGCTGTTTTTT. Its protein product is CASRGQGAHTGELFF. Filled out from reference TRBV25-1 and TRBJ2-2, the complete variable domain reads EADIYQTPRYLVIGTGKKITLECSQTMGHDKMYWYQQDPGMELHLIHYSYGVNSTEKGDLSSESTVSRIRTEHFPLTLESARPSHTSQYLCASRGQGAHTGELFFGEGSRLTVL.